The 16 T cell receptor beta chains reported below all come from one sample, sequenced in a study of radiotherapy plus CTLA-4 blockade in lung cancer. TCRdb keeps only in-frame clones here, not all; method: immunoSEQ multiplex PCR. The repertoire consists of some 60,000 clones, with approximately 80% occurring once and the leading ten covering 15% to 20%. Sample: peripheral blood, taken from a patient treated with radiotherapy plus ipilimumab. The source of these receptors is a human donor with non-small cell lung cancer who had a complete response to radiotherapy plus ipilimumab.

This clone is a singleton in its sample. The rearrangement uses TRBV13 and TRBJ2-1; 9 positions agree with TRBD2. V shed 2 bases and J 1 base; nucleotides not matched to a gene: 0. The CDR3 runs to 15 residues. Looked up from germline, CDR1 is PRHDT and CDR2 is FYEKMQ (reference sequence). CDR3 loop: CASSLTSGSYNEQFF. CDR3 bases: TGTGCCAGCAGCTTAACTAGCGGGTCCTACAATGAGCAGTTCTTC.

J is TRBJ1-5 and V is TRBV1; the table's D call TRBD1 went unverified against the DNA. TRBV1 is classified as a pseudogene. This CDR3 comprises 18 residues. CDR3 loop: CTSRHPGHPLGGNQPQHF. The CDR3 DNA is TGCACCAGCCGCCATCCGGGACATCCCTTAGGGGGCAATCAGCCCCAGCATTTT.

CDR3 DNA sequence: TGTGCCAGCAGTTACCAAGGAAGCGGGGTCGGAAATGAGCAGTTCTTC. Protein product: CASSYQGSGVGNEQFF. The chain carries TRBV6-5 and TRBJ2-1, with 7 bases fitting TRBD2. The CDR3 extends over 16 amino acids. V dropped 2 bases and J dropped 7; count of bases not matched to a gene: 11. Germline assignment: CDR1 MNHEY and CDR2 SVGAGI.

The CDR3 loop is CASSQYRNTEAFF. For the CDR3, the DNA is TGTGCCAGCAGCCAATACAGGAACACTGAAGCTTTCTTT. This sequence joins TRBV14 and TRBJ1-1, with D uncertain. Trimming cost V 2 bases and J 1 base, with 5 bases left between them. The germline V gene has CDR1 SGHDN and CDR2 FVKESK. The CDR3 loop spans 13 amino acids.

This CDR3 reads CASSGDRYNEQFF. In DNA, the CDR3 is TGTGCCAGCAGTGGGGACAGATACAATGAGCAGTTCTTC. This chain links TRBV6-5 with TRBJ2-1; TRBD1 aligns across 7 bases. The germline CDR1 and CDR2 sequences are MNHEY and SVGAGI. V trimming: 5 bases; J trimming: 4 bases; junction bases outside the gene matches: 2. This CDR3 is built from 13 residues.

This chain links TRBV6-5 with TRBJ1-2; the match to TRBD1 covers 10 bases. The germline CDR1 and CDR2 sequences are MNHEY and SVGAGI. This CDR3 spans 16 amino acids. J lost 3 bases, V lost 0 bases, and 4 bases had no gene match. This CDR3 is CASSYSRQGADYGYTF. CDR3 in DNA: TGTGCCAGCAGTTACTCGAGACAGGGGGCTGACTATGGCTACACCTTC.

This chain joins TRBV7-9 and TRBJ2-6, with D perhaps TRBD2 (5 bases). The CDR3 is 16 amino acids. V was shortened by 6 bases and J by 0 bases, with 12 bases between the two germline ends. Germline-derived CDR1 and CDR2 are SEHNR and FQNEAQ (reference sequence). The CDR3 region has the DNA TGTGCCAGCAGTCCCGCGGGTCTCTCTGGGGCCAACGTCCTGACTTTC. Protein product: CASSPAGLSGANVLTF.

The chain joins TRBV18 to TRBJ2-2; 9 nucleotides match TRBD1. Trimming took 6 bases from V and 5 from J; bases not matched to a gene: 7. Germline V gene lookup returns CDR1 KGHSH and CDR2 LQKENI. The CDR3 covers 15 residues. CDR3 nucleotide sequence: TGTGCCAGCTCTAAGTCTGACAGGGGGACCGGGGAGCTGTTTTTT. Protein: CASSKSDRGTGELFF. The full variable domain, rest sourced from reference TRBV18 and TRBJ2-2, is NAGVMQNPRHLVRRRGQEARLRCSPMKGHSHVYWYRQLPEEGLKFMVYLQKENIIDESGMPKERFSAEFPKEGPSILRIQQVVRGDSAAYFCASSKSDRGTGELFFGEGSRLTVL.

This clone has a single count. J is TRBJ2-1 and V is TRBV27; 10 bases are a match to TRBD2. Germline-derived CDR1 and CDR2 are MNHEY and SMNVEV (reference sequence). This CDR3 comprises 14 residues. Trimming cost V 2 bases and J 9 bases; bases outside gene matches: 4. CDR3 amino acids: CASSLGTSVLEQFF. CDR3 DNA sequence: TGTGCCAGCAGTTTAGGGACTAGCGTCCTTGAGCAGTTCTTC.

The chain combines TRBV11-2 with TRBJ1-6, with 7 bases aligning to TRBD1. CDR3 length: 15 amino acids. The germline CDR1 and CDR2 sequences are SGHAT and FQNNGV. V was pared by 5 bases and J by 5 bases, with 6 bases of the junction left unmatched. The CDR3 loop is CASSPGTANNSPLHF. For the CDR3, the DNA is TGTGCCAGCAGCCCGGGGACAGCGAATAATTCACCCCTCCACTTT.

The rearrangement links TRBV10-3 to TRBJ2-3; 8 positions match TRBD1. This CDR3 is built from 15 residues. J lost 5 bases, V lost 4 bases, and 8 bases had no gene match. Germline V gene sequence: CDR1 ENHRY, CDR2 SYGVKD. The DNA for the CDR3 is TGTGCCATCAGTGGAGGCAGGGGGCTCGGAGATACGCAGTATTTT. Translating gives CAISGGRGLGDTQYF.

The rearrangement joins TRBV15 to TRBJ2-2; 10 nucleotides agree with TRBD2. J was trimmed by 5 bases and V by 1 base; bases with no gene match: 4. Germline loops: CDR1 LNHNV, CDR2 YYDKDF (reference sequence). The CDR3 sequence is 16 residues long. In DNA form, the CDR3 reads TGTGCCACCAGCAGAGGTAGCGGGAGGAGTACCGGGGAGCTGTTTTTT. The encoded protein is CATSRGSGRSTGELFF. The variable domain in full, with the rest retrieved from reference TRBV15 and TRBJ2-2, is DAMVIQNPRYQVTQFGKPVTLSCSQTLNHNVMYWYQQKSSQAPKLLFHYYDKDFNNEADTPDNFQSRRPNTSFCFLDIRSPGLGDTAMYLCATSRGSGRSTGELFFGEGSRLTVL.

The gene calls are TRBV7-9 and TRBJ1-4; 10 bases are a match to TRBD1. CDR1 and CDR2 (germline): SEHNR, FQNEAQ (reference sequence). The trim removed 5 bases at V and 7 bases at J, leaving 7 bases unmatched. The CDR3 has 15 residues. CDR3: CASSPPGQGVEKLFF. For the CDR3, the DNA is TGTGCCAGCAGCCCCCCCGGACAGGGGGTTGAAAAACTGTTTTTT.

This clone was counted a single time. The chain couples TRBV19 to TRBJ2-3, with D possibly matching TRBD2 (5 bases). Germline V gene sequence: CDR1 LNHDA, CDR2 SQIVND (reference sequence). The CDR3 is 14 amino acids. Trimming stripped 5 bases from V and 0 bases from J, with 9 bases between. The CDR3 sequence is CASSGSTSTDTQYF. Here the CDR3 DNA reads TGTGCCAGTAGTGGGAGTACTAGCACAGATACGCAGTATTTT.

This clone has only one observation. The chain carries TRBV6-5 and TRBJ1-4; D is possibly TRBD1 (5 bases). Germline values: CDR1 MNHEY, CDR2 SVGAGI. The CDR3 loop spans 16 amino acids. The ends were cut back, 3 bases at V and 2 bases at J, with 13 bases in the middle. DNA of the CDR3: TGTGCCAGCAGTTATGGATCGGCAGGGACTAATGAAAAACTGTTTTTT. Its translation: CASSYGSAGTNEKLFF.

CDR3 DNA sequence: TGTGCCAGCAGTCGGGACAGCAATTACGAGCAGTACTTC. Translated, it gives CASSRDSNYEQYF. The chain has TRBV6-6 and TRBJ2-7; 7 nucleotides line up with TRBD1. Germline loops: CDR1 MNHNY, CDR2 SVGAGI (reference sequence). The CDR3 loop spans 13 amino acids. J gave up 4 bases and V 5 bases, and 5 bases lay outside the gene matches.